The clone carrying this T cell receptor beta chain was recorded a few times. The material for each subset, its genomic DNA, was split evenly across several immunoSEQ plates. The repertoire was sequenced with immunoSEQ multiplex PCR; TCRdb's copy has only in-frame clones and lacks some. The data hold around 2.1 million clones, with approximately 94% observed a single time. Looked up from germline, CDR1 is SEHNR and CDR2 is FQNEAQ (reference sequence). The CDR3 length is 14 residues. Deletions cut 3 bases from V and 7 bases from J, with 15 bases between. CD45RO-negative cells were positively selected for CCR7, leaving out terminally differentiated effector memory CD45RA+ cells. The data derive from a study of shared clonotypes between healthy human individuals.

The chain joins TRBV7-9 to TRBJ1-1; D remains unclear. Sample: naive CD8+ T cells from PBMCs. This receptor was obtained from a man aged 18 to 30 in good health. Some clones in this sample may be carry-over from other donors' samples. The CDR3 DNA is TGTGCCAGCAGCTTTAGTCAGGCAGTCGATGAAGCTTTCTTT. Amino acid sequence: CASSFSQAVDEAFF.